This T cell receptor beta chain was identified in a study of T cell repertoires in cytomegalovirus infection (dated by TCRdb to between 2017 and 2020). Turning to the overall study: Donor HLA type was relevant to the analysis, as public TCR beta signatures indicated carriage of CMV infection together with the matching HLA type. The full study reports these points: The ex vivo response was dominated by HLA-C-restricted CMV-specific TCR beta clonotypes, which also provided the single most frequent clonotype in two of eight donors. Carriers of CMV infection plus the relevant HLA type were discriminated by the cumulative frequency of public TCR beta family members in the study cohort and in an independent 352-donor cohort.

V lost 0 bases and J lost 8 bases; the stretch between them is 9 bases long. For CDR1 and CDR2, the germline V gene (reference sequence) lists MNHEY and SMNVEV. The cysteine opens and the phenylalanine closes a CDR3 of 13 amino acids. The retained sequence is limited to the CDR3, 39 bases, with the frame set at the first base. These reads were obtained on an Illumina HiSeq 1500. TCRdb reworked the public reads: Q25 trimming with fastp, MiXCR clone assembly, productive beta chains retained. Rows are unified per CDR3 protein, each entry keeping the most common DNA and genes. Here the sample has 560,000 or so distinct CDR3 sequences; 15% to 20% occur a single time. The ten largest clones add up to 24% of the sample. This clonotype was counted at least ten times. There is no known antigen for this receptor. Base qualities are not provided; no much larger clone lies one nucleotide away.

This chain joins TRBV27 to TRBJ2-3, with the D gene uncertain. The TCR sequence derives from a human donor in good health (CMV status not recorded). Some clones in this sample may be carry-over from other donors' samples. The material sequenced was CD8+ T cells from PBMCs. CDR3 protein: CASSLSSVGTQYF. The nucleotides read TGTGCCAGCAGTTTATCCTCCGTCGGTACGCAGTATTTT.